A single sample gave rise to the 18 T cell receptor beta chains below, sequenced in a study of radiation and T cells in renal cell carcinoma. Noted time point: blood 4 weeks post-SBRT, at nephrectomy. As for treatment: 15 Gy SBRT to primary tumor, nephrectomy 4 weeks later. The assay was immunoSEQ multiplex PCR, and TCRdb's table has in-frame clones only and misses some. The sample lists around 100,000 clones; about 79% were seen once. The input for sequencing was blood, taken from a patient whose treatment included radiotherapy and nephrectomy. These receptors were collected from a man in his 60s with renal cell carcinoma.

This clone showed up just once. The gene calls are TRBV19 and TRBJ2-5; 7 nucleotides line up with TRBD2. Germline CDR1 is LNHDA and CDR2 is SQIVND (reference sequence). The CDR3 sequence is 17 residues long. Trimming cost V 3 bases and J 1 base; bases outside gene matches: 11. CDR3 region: CASSMGLRGRPQETQYF. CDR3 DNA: TGTGCCAGTAGTATGGGACTACGAGGACGACCCCAAGAGACCCAGTACTTC.

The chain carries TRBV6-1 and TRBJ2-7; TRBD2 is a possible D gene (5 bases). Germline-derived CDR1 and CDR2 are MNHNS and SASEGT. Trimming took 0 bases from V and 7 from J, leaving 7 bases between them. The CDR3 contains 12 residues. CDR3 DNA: TGTGCCAGCAGTGAAGCGGGAGATGAGCAGTACTTC. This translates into CASSEAGDEQYF.

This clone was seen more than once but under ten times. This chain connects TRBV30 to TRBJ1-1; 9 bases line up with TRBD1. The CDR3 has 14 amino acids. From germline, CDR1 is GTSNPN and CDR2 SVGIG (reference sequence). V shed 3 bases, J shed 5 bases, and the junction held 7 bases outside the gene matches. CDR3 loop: CAWSLTGGSTEAFF. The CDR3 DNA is TGTGCCTGGAGCCTCACAGGGGGCAGTACTGAAGCTTTCTTT.

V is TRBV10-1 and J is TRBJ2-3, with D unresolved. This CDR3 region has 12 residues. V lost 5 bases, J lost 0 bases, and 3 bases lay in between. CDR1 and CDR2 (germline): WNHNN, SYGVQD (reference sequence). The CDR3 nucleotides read TGCGCCAGCAGTCCTAGCACAGATACGCAGTATTTT. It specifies CASSPSTDTQYF.

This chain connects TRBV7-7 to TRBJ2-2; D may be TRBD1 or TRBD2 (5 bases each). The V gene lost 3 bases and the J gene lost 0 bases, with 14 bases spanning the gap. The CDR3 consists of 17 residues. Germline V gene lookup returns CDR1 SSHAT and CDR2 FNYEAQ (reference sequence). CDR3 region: CASSLEVGTSNTGELFF. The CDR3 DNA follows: TGTGCCAGCAGCTTGGAGGTGGGGACCTCGAACACCGGGGAGCTGTTTTTT. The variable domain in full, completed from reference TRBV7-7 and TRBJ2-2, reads GAGVSQSPRYKVTKRGQDVTLRCDPISSHATLYWYQQALGQGPEFLTYFNYEAQPDKSGLPSDRFSAERPEGSISTLTIQRTEQRDSAMYRCASSLEVGTSNTGELFFGEGSRLTVL.

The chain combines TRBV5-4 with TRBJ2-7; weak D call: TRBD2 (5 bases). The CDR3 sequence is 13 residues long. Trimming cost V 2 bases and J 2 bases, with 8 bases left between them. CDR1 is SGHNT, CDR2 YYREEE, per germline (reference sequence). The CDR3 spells CASSFGLTYEQYF. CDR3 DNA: TGTGCCAGCAGCTTCGGACTGACCTACGAGCAGTACTTC.

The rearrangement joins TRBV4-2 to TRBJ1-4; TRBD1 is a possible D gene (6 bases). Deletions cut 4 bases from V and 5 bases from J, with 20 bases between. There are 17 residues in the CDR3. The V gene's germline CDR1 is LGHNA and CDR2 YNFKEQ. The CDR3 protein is CASSPNAIGQRNEKLFF. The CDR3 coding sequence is TGTGCCAGCAGCCCCAATGCGATTGGACAGAGGAATGAAAAACTGTTTTTT.

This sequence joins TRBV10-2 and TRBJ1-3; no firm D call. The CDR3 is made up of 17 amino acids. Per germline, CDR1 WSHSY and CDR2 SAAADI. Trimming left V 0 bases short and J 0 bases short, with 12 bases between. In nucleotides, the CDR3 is TGCGCCAGCAGTGAGTCGCCGCAGGCAAGCTCTGGAAACACCATATATTTT. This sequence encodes CASSESPQASSGNTIYF.

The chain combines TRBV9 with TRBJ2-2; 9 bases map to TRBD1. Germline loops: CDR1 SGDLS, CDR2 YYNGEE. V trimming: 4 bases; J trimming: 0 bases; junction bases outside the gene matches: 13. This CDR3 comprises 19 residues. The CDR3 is CASSPPGQGLGSNTGELFF. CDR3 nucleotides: TGTGCCAGCAGCCCCCCGGGACAGGGCCTCGGGTCGAACACCGGGGAGCTGTTTTTT.

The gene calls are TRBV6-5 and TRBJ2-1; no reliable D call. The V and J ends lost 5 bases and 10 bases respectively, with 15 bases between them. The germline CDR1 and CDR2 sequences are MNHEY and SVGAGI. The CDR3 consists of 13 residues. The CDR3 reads CASSNHLTEEQFF. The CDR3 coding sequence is TGTGCCAGCAGTAACCACCTCACGGAGGAGCAGTTCTTC.

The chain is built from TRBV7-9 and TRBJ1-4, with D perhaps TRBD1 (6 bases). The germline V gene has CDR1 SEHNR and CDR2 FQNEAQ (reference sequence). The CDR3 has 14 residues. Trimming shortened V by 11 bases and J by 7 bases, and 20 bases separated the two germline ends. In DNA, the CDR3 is TGTGCCGGTGGGTCTGACAGGCGAGGTGAAAAACTGTTTTTT. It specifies CAGGSDRRGEKLFF.

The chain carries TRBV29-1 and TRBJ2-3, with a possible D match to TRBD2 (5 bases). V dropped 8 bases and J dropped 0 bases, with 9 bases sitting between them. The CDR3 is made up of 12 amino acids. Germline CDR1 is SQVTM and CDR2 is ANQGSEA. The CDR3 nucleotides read TGCAGCCACACGGGGAGCACAGATACGCAGTATTTT. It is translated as CSHTGSTDTQYF.

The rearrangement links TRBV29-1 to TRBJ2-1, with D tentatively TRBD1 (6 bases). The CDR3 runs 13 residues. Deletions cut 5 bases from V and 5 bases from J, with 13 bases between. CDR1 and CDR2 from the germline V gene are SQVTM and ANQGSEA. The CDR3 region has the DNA TGCAGCGTTTTGGACAGAGCTCACAATGAGCAGTTCTTC. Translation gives CSVLDRAHNEQFF.

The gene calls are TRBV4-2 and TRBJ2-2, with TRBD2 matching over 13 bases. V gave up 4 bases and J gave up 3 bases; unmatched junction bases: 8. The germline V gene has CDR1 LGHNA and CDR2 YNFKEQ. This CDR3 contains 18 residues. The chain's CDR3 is CASSRWTSGSSYTGELFF. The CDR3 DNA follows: TGTGCCAGCAGCCGATGGACTAGCGGGAGCTCTTACACCGGGGAGCTGTTTTTT.

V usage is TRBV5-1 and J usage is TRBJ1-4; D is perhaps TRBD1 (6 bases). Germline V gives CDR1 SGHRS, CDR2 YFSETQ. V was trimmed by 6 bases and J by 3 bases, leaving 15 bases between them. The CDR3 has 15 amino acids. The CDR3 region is CASNRVSGSNEKLFF. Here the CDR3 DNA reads TGCGCCAGCAACAGGGTGAGCGGGTCTAATGAAAAACTGTTTTTT.

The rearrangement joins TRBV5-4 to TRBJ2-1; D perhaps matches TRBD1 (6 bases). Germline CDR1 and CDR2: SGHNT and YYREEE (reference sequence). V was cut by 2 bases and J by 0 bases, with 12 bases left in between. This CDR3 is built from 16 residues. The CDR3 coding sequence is TGTGCCAGCAGCTTAGGGGGACGGAGCTCCTACAATGAGCAGTTCTTC. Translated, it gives CASSLGGRSSYNEQFF.

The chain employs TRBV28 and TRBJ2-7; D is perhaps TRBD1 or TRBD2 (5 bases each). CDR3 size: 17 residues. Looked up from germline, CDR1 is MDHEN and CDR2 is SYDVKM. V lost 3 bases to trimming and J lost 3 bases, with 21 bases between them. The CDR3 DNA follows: TGTGCCAGCAGTTTCATGGGCCCAGGGAGTGGTAGCTACGAGCAGTACTTC. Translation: CASSFMGPGSGSYEQYF.

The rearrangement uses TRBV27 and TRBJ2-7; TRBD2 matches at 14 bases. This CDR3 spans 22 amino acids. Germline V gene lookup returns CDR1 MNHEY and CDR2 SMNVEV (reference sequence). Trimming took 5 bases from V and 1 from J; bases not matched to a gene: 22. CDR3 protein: CASSRPTTGKGTSGSWSYEQYF. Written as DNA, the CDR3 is TGTGCCAGCAGTCGACCAACCACAGGGAAAGGGACTAGCGGGAGCTGGTCCTACGAGCAGTACTTC.